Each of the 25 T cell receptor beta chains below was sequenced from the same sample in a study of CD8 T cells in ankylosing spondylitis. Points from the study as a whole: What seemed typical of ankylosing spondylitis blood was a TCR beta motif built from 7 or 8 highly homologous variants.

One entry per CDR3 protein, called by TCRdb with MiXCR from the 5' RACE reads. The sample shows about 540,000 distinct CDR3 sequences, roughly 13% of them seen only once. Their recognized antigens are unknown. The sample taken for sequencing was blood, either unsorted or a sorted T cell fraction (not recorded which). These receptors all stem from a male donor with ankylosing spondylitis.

The CDR3: CSARSRTGTGNQPQHF. The CDR3 DNA is TGCAGTGCTAGATCAAGGACGGGGACAGGCAATCAGCCCCAGCATTTT. The rearrangement uses TRBV20-1 and TRBJ1-5, with 7 bases that match TRBD1. CDR1 is DFQATT, CDR2 SNEGSKA, per germline (reference sequence). The V and J ends lost 2 bases and 2 bases, in that order; junction bases with no gene match: 9. The CDR3 has 16 amino acids.

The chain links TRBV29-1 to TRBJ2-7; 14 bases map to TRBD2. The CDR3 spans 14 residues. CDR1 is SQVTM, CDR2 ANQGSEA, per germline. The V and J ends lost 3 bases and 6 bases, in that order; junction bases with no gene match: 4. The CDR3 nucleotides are TGCAGCGTTGAGTCCGGGACTAGCGGGGGCGAGCAGTACTTC. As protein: CSVESGTSGGEQYF.

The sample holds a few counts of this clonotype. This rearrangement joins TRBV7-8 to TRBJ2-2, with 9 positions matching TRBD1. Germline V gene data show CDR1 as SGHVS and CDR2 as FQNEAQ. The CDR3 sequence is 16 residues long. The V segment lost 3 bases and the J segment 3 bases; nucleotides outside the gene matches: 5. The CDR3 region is CASSFDRGRDTGELFF. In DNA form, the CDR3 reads TGTGCCAGCAGCTTTGACAGGGGGAGGGACACCGGGGAGCTGTTTTTT.

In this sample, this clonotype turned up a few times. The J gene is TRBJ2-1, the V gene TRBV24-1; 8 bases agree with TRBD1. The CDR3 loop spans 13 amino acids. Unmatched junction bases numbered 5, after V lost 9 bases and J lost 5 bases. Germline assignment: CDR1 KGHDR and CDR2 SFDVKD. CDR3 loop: CATGGTGHNEQFF. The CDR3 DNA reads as TGTGCCACCGGGGGGACAGGCCACAATGAGCAGTTCTTC.

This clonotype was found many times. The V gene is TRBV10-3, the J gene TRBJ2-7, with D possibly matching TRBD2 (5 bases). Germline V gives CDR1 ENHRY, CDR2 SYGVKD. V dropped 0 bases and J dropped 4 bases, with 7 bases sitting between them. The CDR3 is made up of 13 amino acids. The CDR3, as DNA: TGTGCCATCAGTGAGTCTCGGGGATACGAGCAGTACGTC. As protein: CAISESRGYEQYV.

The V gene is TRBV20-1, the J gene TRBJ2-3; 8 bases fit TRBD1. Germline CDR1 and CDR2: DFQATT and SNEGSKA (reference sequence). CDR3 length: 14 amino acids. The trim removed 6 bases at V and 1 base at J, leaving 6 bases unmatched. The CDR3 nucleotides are TGCAGTGCCTACCCGGGACAGGGCACAGATACGCAGTATTTT. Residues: CSAYPGQGTDTQYF.

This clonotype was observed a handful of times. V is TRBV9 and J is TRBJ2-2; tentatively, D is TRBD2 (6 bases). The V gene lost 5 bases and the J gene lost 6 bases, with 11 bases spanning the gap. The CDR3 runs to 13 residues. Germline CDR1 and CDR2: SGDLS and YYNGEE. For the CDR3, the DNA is TGTGCCAGCAGGCCTAGACTAGCCGGGGAGCTGTTTTTT. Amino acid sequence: CASRPRLAGELFF.

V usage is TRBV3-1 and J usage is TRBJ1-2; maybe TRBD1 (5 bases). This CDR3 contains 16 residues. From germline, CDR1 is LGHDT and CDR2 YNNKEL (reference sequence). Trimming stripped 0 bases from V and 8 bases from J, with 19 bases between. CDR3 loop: CASSQDWSPGLGGYTF. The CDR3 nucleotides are TGTGCCAGCAGCCAAGATTGGAGCCCGGGGCTGGGCGGCTACACCTTC.

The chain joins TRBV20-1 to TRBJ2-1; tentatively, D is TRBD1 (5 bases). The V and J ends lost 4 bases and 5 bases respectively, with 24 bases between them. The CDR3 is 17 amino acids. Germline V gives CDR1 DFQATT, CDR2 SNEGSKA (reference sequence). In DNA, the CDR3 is TGCAGTGCTACCCGACAGTCCTCAGGAGCTTTTGACAATGAGCAGTTCTTC. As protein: CSATRQSSGAFDNEQFF.

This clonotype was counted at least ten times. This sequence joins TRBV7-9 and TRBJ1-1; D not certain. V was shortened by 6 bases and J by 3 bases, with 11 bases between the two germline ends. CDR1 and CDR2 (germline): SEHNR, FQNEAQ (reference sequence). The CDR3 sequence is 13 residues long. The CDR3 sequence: CASSKSSYTEAFF. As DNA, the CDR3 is TGTGCCAGCAGTAAGAGTTCTTACACTGAAGCTTTCTTT.

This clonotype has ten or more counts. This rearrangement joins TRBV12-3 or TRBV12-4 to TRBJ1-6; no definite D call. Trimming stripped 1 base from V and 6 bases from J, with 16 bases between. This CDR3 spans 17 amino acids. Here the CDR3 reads CASSLEAAGLANSPLHF. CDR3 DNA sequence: TGTGCCAGCAGTTTAGAGGCAGCCGGTCTAGCTAATTCACCCCTCCACTTT.

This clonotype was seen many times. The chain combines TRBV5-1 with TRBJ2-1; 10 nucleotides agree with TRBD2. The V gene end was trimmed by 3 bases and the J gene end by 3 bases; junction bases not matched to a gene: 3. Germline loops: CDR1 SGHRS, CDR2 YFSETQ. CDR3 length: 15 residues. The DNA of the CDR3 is TGCGCCAGCAGCTCTCTAGCGGGAGACTACAATGAGCAGTTCTTC. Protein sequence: CASSSLAGDYNEQFF.

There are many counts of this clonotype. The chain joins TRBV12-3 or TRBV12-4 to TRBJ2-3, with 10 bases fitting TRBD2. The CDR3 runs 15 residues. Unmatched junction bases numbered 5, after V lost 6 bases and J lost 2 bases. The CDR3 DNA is TGTGCCAGCAGCACGGGACTAGCGAACACAGATACGCAGTATTTT. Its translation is CASSTGLANTDTQYF.

CDR3 protein: CASSHRDRVYGYTF. As DNA, the CDR3 is TGTGCCAGCAGCCACCGGGACAGGGTCTATGGCTACACCTTC. This chain joins TRBV11-3 and TRBJ1-2; 9 nucleotides align to TRBD1. V gave up 5 bases and J gave up 4 bases; unmatched junction bases: 5. The CDR3 sequence is 14 residues long. CDR1 is SGHNT, CDR2 YENEEA, per germline.

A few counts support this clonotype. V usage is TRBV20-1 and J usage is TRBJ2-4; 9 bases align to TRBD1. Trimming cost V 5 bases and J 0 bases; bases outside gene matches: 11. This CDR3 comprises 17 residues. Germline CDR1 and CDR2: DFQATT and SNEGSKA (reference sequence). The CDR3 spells CSAPRDRVYQAKNIQYF. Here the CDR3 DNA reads TGCAGTGCTCCCCGGGACAGGGTTTACCAAGCCAAAAACATTCAGTACTTC.

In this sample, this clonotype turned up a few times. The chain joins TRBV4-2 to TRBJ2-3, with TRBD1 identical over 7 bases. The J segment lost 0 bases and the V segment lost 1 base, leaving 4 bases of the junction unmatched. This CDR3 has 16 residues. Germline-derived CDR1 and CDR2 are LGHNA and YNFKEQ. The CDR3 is CASSQVGTDSTDTQYF. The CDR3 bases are TGTGCCAGCAGCCAAGTCGGGACAGATAGCACAGATACGCAGTATTTT.

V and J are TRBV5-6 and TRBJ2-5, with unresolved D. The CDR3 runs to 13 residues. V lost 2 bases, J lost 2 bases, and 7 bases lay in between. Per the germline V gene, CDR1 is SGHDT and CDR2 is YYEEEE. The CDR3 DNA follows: TGTGCCAGCAGCTTCGAAATACAAGAGACCCAGTACTTC. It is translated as CASSFEIQETQYF. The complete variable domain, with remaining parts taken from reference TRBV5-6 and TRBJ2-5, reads DAGVTQSPTHLIKTRGQQVTLRCSPKSGHDTVSWYQQALGQGPQFIFQYYEEEERQRGNFPDRFSGHQFPNYSSELNVNALLLGDSALYLCASSFEIQETQYFGPGTRLLVL.

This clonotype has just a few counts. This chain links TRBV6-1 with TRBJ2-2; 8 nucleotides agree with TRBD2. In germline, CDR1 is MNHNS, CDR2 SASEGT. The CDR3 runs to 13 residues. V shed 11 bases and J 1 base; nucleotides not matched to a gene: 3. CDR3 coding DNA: TGTGCCGCCCGGGAGGGGAACACCGGGGAGCTGTTTTTT. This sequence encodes CAAREGNTGELFF.

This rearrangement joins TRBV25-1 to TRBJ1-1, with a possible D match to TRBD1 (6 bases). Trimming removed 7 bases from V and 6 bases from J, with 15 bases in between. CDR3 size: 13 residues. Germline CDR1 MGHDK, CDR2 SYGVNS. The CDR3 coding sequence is TGTGCCAGCAAGAACAGGGCCCTGGCTGAAGCTTTCTTT. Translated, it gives CASKNRALAEAFF.

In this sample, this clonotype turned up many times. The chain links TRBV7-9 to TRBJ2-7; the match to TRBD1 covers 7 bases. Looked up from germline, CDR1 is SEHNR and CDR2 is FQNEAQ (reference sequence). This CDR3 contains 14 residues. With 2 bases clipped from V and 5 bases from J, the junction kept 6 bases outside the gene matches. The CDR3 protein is CASSLSVGGDEQYF. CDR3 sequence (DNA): TGTGCCAGCAGCTTATCGGTAGGGGGCGACGAGCAGTACTTC.

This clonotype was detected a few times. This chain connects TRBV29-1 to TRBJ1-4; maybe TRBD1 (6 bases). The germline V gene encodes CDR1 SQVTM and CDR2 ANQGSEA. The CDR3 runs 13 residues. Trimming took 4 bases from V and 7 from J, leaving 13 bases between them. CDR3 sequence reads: CSVGEDSGEKLFF. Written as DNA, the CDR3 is TGCAGCGTTGGAGAGGACAGCGGTGAAAAACTGTTTTTT.

The CDR3 nucleotides are TGTGCCAGCAGCCAAGGCTCAAGGGCGGGAAACACCATATATTTT. Its protein is CASSQGSRAGNTIYF. The chain joins TRBV3-1 to TRBJ1-3; the D is unclear. The V end was cut by 1 base, the J end by 4 bases, with 11 bases between. The CDR3 loop spans 15 amino acids. Germline CDR1 LGHDT, CDR2 YNNKEL (reference sequence).

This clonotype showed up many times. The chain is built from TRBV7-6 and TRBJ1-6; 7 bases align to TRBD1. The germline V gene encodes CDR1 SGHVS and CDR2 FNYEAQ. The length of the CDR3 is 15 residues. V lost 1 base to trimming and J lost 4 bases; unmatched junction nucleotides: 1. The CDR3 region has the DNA TGTGCCAGCAGCTTAGGACAGGGTTATAATTCACCCCTCCACTTT. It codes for CASSLGQGYNSPLHF.

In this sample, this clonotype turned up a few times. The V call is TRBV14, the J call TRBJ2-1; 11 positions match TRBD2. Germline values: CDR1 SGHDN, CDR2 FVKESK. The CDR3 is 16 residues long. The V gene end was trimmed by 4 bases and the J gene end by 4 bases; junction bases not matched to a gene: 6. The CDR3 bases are TGTGCCAGCAGCCTCTTAGCGGGAGGGATTTACAATGAGCAGTTCTTC. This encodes CASSLLAGGIYNEQFF.

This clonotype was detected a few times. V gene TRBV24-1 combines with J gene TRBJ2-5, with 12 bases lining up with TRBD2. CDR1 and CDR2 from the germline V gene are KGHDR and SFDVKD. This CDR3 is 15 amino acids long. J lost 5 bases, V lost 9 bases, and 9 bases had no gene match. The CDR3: CATGGALAGGETQYF. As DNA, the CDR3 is TGTGCCACCGGAGGGGCCCTAGCGGGAGGGGAGACCCAGTACTTC.